Presented here are 22 T cell receptor beta chains from one specimen sequenced in a study of blood T cell repertoires in COVID-19. Using immunoSEQ multiplex PCR, the repertoire was profiled, and TCRdb retains in-frame clones only, with some absent. The table has about 70,000 clones, 75% to 90% seen once. Sequenced input: peripheral blood. The receptors were gathered from a woman older than 75 with active or convalescent COVID-19.

The chain links TRBV5-5 to TRBJ2-7, with 8 positions matching TRBD1. J lost 6 bases, V lost 4 bases, and 15 bases had no gene match. The CDR3 loop spans 16 amino acids. CDR1 and CDR2 from the germline V gene are SGHKS and YYEKEE (reference sequence). CDR3 coding DNA: TGTGCCAGCAGCCCCCCACCGGGACAGGTAATCGGCGAGCAGTACTTC. Its protein is CASSPPPGQVIGEQYF. The full variable domain, completed using reference TRBV5-5 and TRBJ2-7, is DAGVTQSPTHLIKTRGQQVTLRCSPISGHKSVSWYQQVLGQGPQFIFQYYEKEERGRGNFPDRFSARQFPNYSSELNVNALLLGDSALYLCASSPPPGQVIGEQYFGPGTRLTVT.

This clone was detected only once. The chain combines TRBV18 with TRBJ1-2; D gene ambiguous. CDR3 length equals 14 residues. The V and J ends lost 0 bases and 6 bases respectively, with 11 bases between them. CDR1 KGHSH and CDR2 LQKENI come from the germline V gene. CDR3 region: CASSPPVLADGYTF. The CDR3 nucleotides read TGTGCCAGCTCACCACCGGTATTGGCAGATGGCTACACCTTC.

The chain recombines TRBV4-3 with TRBJ2-3, with 8 positions matching TRBD1. The ends lost 1 base at V and 4 bases at J; junction bases unmatched: 4. Germline V gene sequence: CDR1 LGHNA, CDR2 YSLEER. CDR3 length: 15 residues. Here the CDR3 DNA reads TGCGCCAGCAGCCAAGGGACAGGGTTCGCAGATACGCAGTATTTT. Encoded protein: CASSQGTGFADTQYF.

This clone was picked up one time. This chain uses TRBV5-1 with TRBJ2-3, with 10 bases aligning to TRBD2. The CDR3 is made up of 16 amino acids. Per the germline V gene, CDR1 is SGHRS and CDR2 is YFSETQ. The trim removed 1 base at V and 1 base at J, leaving 3 bases unmatched. As DNA, the CDR3 is TGCGCCAGCAGCTTGTGGGGGACTAGCGGCACAGATACGCAGTATTTT. Translated: CASSLWGTSGTDTQYF.

The chain is built from TRBV27 and TRBJ1-5, with 8 bases lining up with TRBD1. The length of the CDR3 is 14 residues. V lost 6 bases, J lost 4 bases, and 5 bases stayed unmatched. Per germline, CDR1 MNHEY and CDR2 SMNVEV (reference sequence). CDR3 residues: CASSRDRSNQPQHF. In DNA form, the CDR3 reads TGTGCCAGCAGCCGGGACAGGTCGAATCAGCCCCAGCATTTT.

The rearrangement links TRBV30 to TRBJ2-7; weak D call: TRBD2 (5 bases). The V gene's germline CDR1 is GTSNPN and CDR2 SVGIG (reference sequence). V lost 4 bases and J lost 5, with 15 bases in between. The CDR3 covers 13 residues. The CDR3 reads CAWTSGVSDEQYF. The CDR3 DNA follows: TGTGCCTGGACCTCCGGGGTCTCGGACGAGCAGTACTTC.

This chain uses TRBV19 with TRBJ1-5; D gene ambiguous. Germline V CDR1 and CDR2: LNHDA, SQIVND (reference sequence). There are 15 residues in the CDR3. V lost 2 bases to trimming and J lost 1 base, with 9 bases between them. CDR3 DNA sequence: TGTGCCAGTAGTATATCAGCGGTAAGCAATCAGCCCCAGCATTTT. Amino acid sequence: CASSISAVSNQPQHF.

The genes are TRBV7-2 and TRBJ2-1; a weak D match, TRBD2 (5 bases). Germline V gives CDR1 SGHTA, CDR2 FQGNSA. The CDR3 sequence is 15 residues long. The V end lost 7 bases, the J end lost 3 bases, and 16 bases lay between the germline ends. CDR3 in amino acids: CASIPVADFYNEQFF. CDR3 bases: TGTGCCAGCATCCCTGTGGCGGACTTCTACAATGAGCAGTTCTTC.

This clone was observed once. This sequence joins TRBV19 and TRBJ2-7; D remains ambiguous. V lost 4 bases and J lost 3, with 13 bases in between. The CDR3 runs to 14 residues. Germline CDR1 reads LNHDA; CDR2 reads SQIVND (reference sequence). CDR3: CASSTLSPIYEQYF. The CDR3, as DNA: TGTGCCAGTAGTACCCTCAGTCCCATCTACGAGCAGTACTTC.

The genes are TRBV19 and TRBJ1-1, with 10 bases fitting TRBD1. Losses at the gene ends were 2 bases for V and 4 bases for J; bases not matched to a gene: 7. CDR3 length equals 16 residues. Germline V gene lookup returns CDR1 LNHDA and CDR2 SQIVND (reference sequence). CDR3 bases: TGTGCCAGTAGTATACCTCAGACAGGGGGCGTCACTGAAGCTTTCTTT. Encoded protein: CASSIPQTGGVTEAFF.

The rearrangement uses TRBV11-2 and TRBJ2-1; 9 bases match TRBD2. V trimming: 4 bases; J trimming: 6 bases; junction bases outside the gene matches: 4. This CDR3 region has 14 residues. Germline CDR1 and CDR2: SGHAT and FQNNGV. The CDR3 region is CASSSRGGGNEQFF. The CDR3 nucleotides are TGTGCCAGCAGCTCGCGGGGGGGCGGCAATGAGCAGTTCTTC.

This rearrangement joins TRBV11-2 to TRBJ1-2; 10 bases are shared with TRBD1. The germline gives CDR1 SGHAT, CDR2 FQNNGV. The CDR3 runs 15 residues. Germline trimming cut 4 bases from V and 7 bases from J; bases unmatched to any gene: 9. The CDR3 DNA is TGTGCCAGCAGCTCTAACGACAGGGGGCGGGGTGGCTACACCTTC. This translates into CASSSNDRGRGGYTF.

The chain uses TRBV7-9 and TRBJ2-1, with D perhaps TRBD2 (6 bases). Germline CDR1 SEHNR, CDR2 FQNEAQ (reference sequence). V dropped 2 bases and J dropped 8 bases, with 16 bases sitting between them. This CDR3 contains 15 residues. The CDR3 nucleotides read TGTGCCAGCAGCTTACTAGCGTCGGCCTGGGATGAGCAGTTCTTC. It translates to CASSLLASAWDEQFF. The variable domain in full, completed from reference TRBV7-9 and TRBJ2-1, reads DTGVSQNPRHKITKRGQNVTFRCDPISEHNRLYWYRQTLGQGPEFLTYFQNEAQLEKSRLLSDRFSAERPKGSFSTLEIQRTEQGDSAMYLCASSLLASAWDEQFFGPGTRLTVL.

The chain combines TRBV29-1 with TRBJ1-1; 8 bases line up with TRBD1. Germline trimming cut 6 bases from V and 0 bases from J; bases unmatched to any gene: 6. CDR1 and CDR2 (germline): SQVTM, ANQGSEA. This CDR3 has 14 amino acids. The CDR3 DNA reads as TGCAGCGTCGGACAGGGTTGGATGAACACTGAAGCTTTCTTT. This sequence encodes CSVGQGWMNTEAFF.

The rearrangement joins TRBV11-2 to TRBJ2-2; D remains unclear. The CDR3 loop spans 13 amino acids. Germline V gene lookup returns CDR1 SGHAT and CDR2 FQNNGV. V was pared by 0 bases and J by 6 bases, with 5 bases between. The CDR3 region has the DNA TGTGCCAGCAGCTTAGATCCTCCCGGGGAGCTGTTTTTT. This translates into CASSLDPPGELFF.

This chain's CDR3 is CASSLGVSGSFEQFF. The DNA for the CDR3 is TGTGCCAGCAGCTTAGGCGTTAGTGGGAGCTTTGAGCAGTTCTTC. V is TRBV7-2 and J is TRBJ2-1; TRBD2 might be the D (5 bases). Trimming shortened V by 1 base and J by 9 bases, and 16 bases separated the two germline ends. The length of the CDR3 is 15 residues. Per the germline V gene, CDR1 is SGHTA and CDR2 is FQGNSA.

The CDR3 DNA sequence: TGTGCCAGTGCGCTCTCTAGCGGGGGCCACAATGAGCAGTTCTTC. Translation: CASALSSGGHNEQFF. The chain carries TRBV19 and TRBJ2-1, with 10 bases lining up with TRBD2. This CDR3 contains 15 residues. Germline V gene lookup returns CDR1 LNHDA and CDR2 SQIVND (reference sequence). J gave up 5 bases and V 8 bases, and 9 bases lay outside the gene matches.

The rearrangement links TRBV2 to TRBJ2-7; 10 nucleotides line up with TRBD1. This CDR3 is 15 amino acids long. Trimming at V came to 3 bases and at J to 0 bases, leaving 2 bases not matched to a gene. From germline, CDR1 is SNHLY and CDR2 FYNNEI. The DNA for the CDR3 is TGTGCCAGCAGTGAGGACAGGGGGAGCTCCTACGAGCAGTACTTC. Translated: CASSEDRGSSYEQYF.

This rearrangement joins TRBV29-1 to TRBJ2-2; perhaps TRBD2 as D (8 bases). The CDR3 spans 13 residues. Germline V lookup: CDR1 SQVTM, CDR2 ANQGSEA. V was cut by 6 bases and J by 11 bases, with 19 bases left in between. The CDR3 region is CSVGGGGPAELFF. DNA for the CDR3: TGCAGCGTAGGGGGCGGGGGGCCCGCAGAGCTGTTTTTT.

This clone appeared once. J is TRBJ2-2 and V is TRBV19; 9 bases line up with TRBD2. The germline gives CDR1 LNHDA, CDR2 SQIVND (reference sequence). The CDR3 extends over 17 amino acids. CDR3 DNA: TGTGCTTCCCGGCTGGCGGGGGGGCCAATCGGCACCGGGGAGCTGTTTTTT. It translates to CASRLAGGPIGTGELFF.

The chain carries TRBV28 and TRBJ1-6; 10 bases fit TRBD1. Germline V gene lookup returns CDR1 MDHEN and CDR2 SYDVKM. The V and J ends lost 5 bases and 19 bases, in that order; junction bases with no gene match: 14. This CDR3 region has 14 residues. CDR3 nucleotides: TGTGCCAGCAGTCCCGGACAGGGGGGGAGTATAATACACTTT. It specifies CASSPGQGGSIIHF.

J is TRBJ1-3 and V is TRBV6-6; D may be TRBD1 (5 bases). This CDR3 contains 16 residues. Deletions cut 6 bases from V and 0 bases from J, with 15 bases between. Germline CDR1 is MNHNY and CDR2 is SVGAGI (reference sequence). The CDR3 is CASSRPGLSSGNTIYF. CDR3 in DNA: TGTGCCAGCAGCAGACCGGGACTTAGCTCTGGAAACACCATATATTTT.